The 9 T cell receptor beta chains below all came from one sample that was sequenced in a study of T cell responses to AZD1222 COVID-19 vaccine. TCRdb keeps only in-frame clones here, not all; method: immunoSEQ multiplex PCR. The profile shows more than 85,000 clones, roughly 80% of them singletons. The material sequenced was peripheral blood, taken on day 0 of AZD1222 vaccination. The receptors here all came from an adult in good health.

As DNA, the CDR3 is TGTGCCAGCAGCCTGGGGACAGGACTTGGCGGCTCCTACGAGCAGTACTTC. Translation: CASSLGTGLGGSYEQYF. The chain couples TRBV5-6 to TRBJ2-7; the match to TRBD1 covers 8 bases. Germline lookup yields CDR1 SGHDT and CDR2 YYEEEE. The CDR3 contains 17 residues. The V and J ends lost 4 bases and 0 bases, in that order; junction bases with no gene match: 12.

This chain links TRBV7-9 with TRBJ1-6; 10 bases map to TRBD1. The CDR3 totals 15 residues. Per the germline V gene, CDR1 is SEHNR and CDR2 is FQNEAQ (reference sequence). Trimming at V came to 5 bases and at J to 7 bases, leaving 5 bases not matched to a gene. The CDR3 DNA sequence: TGTGCCAGCAGCCATAGACAGGGGGCAAATTCACCCCTCCACTTT. Translating gives CASSHRQGANSPLHF. Supplemented by reference TRBV7-9 and TRBJ1-6, the full variable domain reads DTGVSQNPRHKITKRGQNVTFRCDPISEHNRLYWYRQTLGQGPEFLTYFQNEAQLEKSRLLSDRFSAERPKGSFSTLEIQRTEQGDSAMYLCASSHRQGANSPLHFGNGTRLTVT.

This chain links TRBV20-1 with TRBJ1-6; no clear D gene. Trimming took off 3 bases at V and 0 bases at J, with 6 bases between the two ends. This CDR3 has 14 amino acids. CDR1 DFQATT and CDR2 SNEGSKA come from the germline V gene (reference sequence). The CDR3 reads CSASSRSYNSPLHF. CDR3 sequence (DNA): TGCAGTGCTAGTTCCCGCTCCTATAATTCACCCCTCCACTTT.

The chain combines TRBV9 with TRBJ2-1; no clear D gene. The CDR3 is made up of 14 amino acids. The germline gives CDR1 SGDLS, CDR2 YYNGEE. The germline V and J ends were trimmed by 3 bases and 8 bases, with 15 bases remaining between them. The CDR3 DNA is TGTGCCAGCAGCGCTAACGTGTTGCGCGATGAGCAGTTCTTC. It encodes CASSANVLRDEQFF.

The chain links TRBV10-1 to TRBJ2-3; 13 bases match TRBD2. Germline V CDR1 and CDR2: WNHNN, SYGVQD (reference sequence). V shed 6 bases and J 0 bases; nucleotides not matched to a gene: 3. The CDR3 covers 16 residues. The CDR3 nucleotides are TGCGCCAGCAGCCTGGGACTAGCGGGAAGCACAGATACGCAGTATTTT. Its protein is CASSLGLAGSTDTQYF.

V is TRBV5-1 and J is TRBJ2-3; perhaps TRBD1 as D (6 bases). Per germline, CDR1 SGHRS and CDR2 YFSETQ. The CDR3 runs to 14 residues. V shed 4 bases and J shed 2 bases, with 11 bases lying between them. The CDR3 here is CASSAGVATDTQYF. Here the CDR3 DNA reads TGCGCCAGCAGCGCAGGGGTGGCCACAGATACGCAGTATTTT.

The chain recombines TRBV27 with TRBJ1-6, with a possible D match to TRBD1 (5 bases). V shed 3 bases and J shed 10 bases, with 19 bases lying between them. Germline CDR1 and CDR2: MNHEY and SMNVEV (reference sequence). The CDR3 contains 16 residues. In nucleotides, the CDR3 is TGTGCCAGCAGTTTGGAGGTTCCGGGGCGGGGATCACCCCTCCACTTT. It yields the protein CASSLEVPGRGSPLHF.

The chain has TRBV2 and TRBJ2-7, with D possibly matching TRBD2 (5 bases). With 6 bases removed from V and 1 base from J, the gap between germline ends came to 16 bases. The CDR3 covers 15 residues. The germline gives CDR1 SNHLY, CDR2 FYNNEI. The CDR3 loop is CASRRELRFSYEQYF. In DNA form, the CDR3 reads TGTGCCAGCAGGAGGGAACTGAGATTTTCCTACGAGCAGTACTTC.

This clone was counted once. V and J are TRBV12-3 or TRBV12-4 and TRBJ2-5, with D perhaps matching TRBD1 or TRBD2 (5 bases each). The CDR3 sequence is 13 residues long. Trimming stripped 4 bases from V and 3 bases from J, with 9 bases between. CDR3 in DNA: TGTGCCAGCAGTTCAGGGACCAAAGAGACCCAGTACTTC. Protein product: CASSSGTKETQYF.